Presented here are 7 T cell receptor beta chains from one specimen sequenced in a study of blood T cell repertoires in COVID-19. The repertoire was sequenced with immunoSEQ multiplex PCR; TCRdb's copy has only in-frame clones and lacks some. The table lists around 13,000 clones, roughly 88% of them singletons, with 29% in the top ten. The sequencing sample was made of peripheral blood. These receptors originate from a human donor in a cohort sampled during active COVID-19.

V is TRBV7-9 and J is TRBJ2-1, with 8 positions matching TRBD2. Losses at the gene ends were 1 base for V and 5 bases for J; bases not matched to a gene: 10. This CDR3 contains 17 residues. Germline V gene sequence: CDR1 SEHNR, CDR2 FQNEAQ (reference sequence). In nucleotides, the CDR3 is TGTGCCAGCAGCTTAGGAGTTGGCGGGGGGCACCACAATGAGCAGTTCTTC. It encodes CASSLGVGGGHHNEQFF.

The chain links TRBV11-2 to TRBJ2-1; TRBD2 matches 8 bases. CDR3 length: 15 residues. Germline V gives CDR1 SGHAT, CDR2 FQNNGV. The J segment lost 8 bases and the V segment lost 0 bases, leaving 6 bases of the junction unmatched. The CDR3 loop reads CASSLDRGGRDEQFF. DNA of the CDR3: TGTGCCAGCAGCTTAGATCGGGGGGGCCGGGATGAGCAGTTCTTC.

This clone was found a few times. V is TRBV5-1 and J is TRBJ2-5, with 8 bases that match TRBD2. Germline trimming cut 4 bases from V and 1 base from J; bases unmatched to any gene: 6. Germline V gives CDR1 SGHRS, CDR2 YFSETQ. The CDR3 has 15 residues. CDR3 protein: CASSPGRGFQETQYF. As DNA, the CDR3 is TGCGCCAGCAGCCCCGGGAGGGGCTTCCAAGAGACCCAGTACTTC.

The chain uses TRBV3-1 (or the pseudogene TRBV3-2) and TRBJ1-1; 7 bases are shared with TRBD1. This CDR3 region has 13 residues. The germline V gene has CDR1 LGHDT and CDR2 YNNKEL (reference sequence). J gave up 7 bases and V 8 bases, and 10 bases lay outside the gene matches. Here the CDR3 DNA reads TGTGCCAGCCGTTGGGGGACAGATGGTGAAGCTTTCTTT. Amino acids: CASRWGTDGEAFF.

CDR3 in amino acids: CASSLAGTRPYEQYF. In DNA form, the CDR3 reads TGTGCCAGCAGCTTGGCGGGGACAAGACCTTACGAGCAGTACTTC. This chain joins TRBV5-4 and TRBJ2-7; D may be TRBD1 (6 bases). From germline, CDR1 is SGHNT and CDR2 YYREEE (reference sequence). The CDR3 runs to 15 residues. Trimming removed 0 bases from V and 4 bases from J, with 14 bases in between.

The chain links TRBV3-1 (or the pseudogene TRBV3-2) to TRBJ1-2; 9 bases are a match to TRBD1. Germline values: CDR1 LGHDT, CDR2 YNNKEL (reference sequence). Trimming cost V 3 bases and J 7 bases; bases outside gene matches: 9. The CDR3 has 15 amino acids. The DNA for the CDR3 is TGTGCCAGCAGCCATGTACAGGGGGCGCGAAGTGGCTACACCTTC. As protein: CASSHVQGARSGYTF.

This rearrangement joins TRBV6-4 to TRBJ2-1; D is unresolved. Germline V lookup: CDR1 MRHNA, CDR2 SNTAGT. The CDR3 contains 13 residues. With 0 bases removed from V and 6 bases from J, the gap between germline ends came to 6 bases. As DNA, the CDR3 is TGTGCCAGCAGTGACTCGCCGGGCAATGAGCAGTTCTTC. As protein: CASSDSPGNEQFF.